A selection of T cell receptor beta chains follows, all from one sample in a study of blood T cell repertoires in COVID-19. The assay was immunoSEQ multiplex PCR, and TCRdb's table has in-frame clones only and misses some. The sample has roughly 200,000 clones, 75% to 90% seen once. The sequenced material came from PBMCs or T cells enriched from blood (not recorded which). The source is a man aged 40-55 years who had recovered from COVID-19. CDR3s include the opening cysteine and the closing phenylalanine or tryptophan. The D gene is left open where the match is weak. Part of the rows lack a size; the others show once, few, many or a class for expanded clones.

J gene: TRBJ2-1
V gene: TRBV11-2
D gene: TRBD2
clone size: few
CDR3 DNA: TGTGCCAGCAGCTCGCGACTGACTAGCGGTCTGAATGAGCAGTTCTTC
CDR3 protein: CASSSRLTSGLNEQFF

J gene: TRBJ1-2
V gene: TRBV30
D gene: TRBD1
clone size: .
CDR3 DNA: TGTGCCTGGAGTAGACAGGGGCCCTATGGCTACACCTTC
CDR3 protein: CAWSRQGPYGYTF

J gene: TRBJ1-2
V gene: TRBV9
D gene: TRBD1
clone size: .
CDR3 DNA: TGTGCCAGCAGCACAGGGGTTCCCTATGGCTACACCTTC
CDR3 protein: CASSTGVPYGYTF

J gene: TRBJ2-1
V gene: TRBV5-1
D gene: TRBD2
clone size: .
CDR3 DNA: TGCGCCAGCAGCTTGGAAGCCCAGCGGGGGGCGAGGTACAATGAGCAGTTCTTC
CDR3 protein: CASSLEAQRGARYNEQFF

J gene: TRBJ1-1
V gene: TRBV7-6
D gene: .
clone size: .
CDR3 DNA: TGTGCCAGCAGCTTTCGGAGAGACACTGAAGCTTTCTTT
CDR3 protein: CASSFRRDTEAFF

J gene: TRBJ2-6
V gene: TRBV6-5
D gene: .
clone size: .
CDR3 DNA: TGTGCCAGCAGCCCGGGGTCCTCTGGGGCCAACGTCCTGACTTTC
CDR3 protein: CASSPGSSGANVLTF

J gene: TRBJ2-7
V gene: TRBV15
D gene: .
clone size: .
CDR3 DNA: TGTGCCACCAGCAGAGGCGGGTCAGGGAGGACTCCCTACGAGCAGTACTTC
CDR3 protein: CATSRGGSGRTPYEQYF

J gene: TRBJ1-6
V gene: TRBV11-2
D gene: TRBD1
clone size: .
CDR3 DNA: TGTGCCAGCAGCTTGTTACAGGGGAGCTCCTATAATTCACCCCTCCACTTT
CDR3 protein: CASSLLQGSSYNSPLHF

J gene: TRBJ2-1
V gene: TRBV29-1
D gene: TRBD1
clone size: few
CDR3 DNA: TGCAGCGTTGGGACAGGAAGAAATGAGCAGTTCTTC
CDR3 protein: CSVGTGRNEQFF

J gene: TRBJ2-7
V gene: TRBV9
D gene: TRBD1
clone size: once
CDR3 DNA: TGTGCCAGCAGCGAGGGACAGACCCCATACGAGCAGTACTTC
CDR3 protein: CASSEGQTPYEQYF

J gene: TRBJ1-1
V gene: TRBV14
D gene: TRBD1
clone size: .
CDR3 DNA: TGTGCCAGCAGCCCGTCCCGGGACAGGGGCGGGGTTGTCAACACTGAAGCTTTCTTT
CDR3 protein: CASSPSRDRGGVVNTEAFF

J gene: TRBJ1-6
V gene: TRBV9
D gene: TRBD1
clone size: .
CDR3 DNA: TGTGCCAGCAGCGCATCCGGGACAGGGAGTTCACCCCTCCACTTT
CDR3 protein: CASSASGTGSSPLHF

J gene: TRBJ1-2
V gene: TRBV6-4
D gene: .
clone size: .
CDR3 DNA: TGTGCCAGCCGCAAAAGGGGCCCTTTCGGCTATGGCTACACCTTC
CDR3 protein: CASRKRGPFGYGYTF

J gene: TRBJ1-2
V gene: TRBV28
D gene: TRBD1
clone size: .
CDR3 DNA: TGTGCCAGCAGTTTTGTCCAGGGGGCCTATGGCTACACCTTC
CDR3 protein: CASSFVQGAYGYTF

J gene: TRBJ1-3
V gene: TRBV24-1
D gene: .
clone size: .
CDR3 DNA: TGTGCCACCACATCGACAACTGGAAACACCATATATTTT
CDR3 protein: CATTSTTGNTIYF

J gene: TRBJ1-1
V gene: TRBV12-5
D gene: TRBD1
clone size: .
CDR3 DNA: TGTGCTAGTGGTCCGACAGGGGGAAGTTCGACTGAAGCTTTCTTT
CDR3 protein: CASGPTGGSSTEAFF

J gene: TRBJ2-2
V gene: TRBV5-8
D gene: TRBD1
clone size: .
CDR3 DNA: TGTGCCAGCAGCACTGGACAGGGAGACCCCGGGGAGCTGTTTTTT
CDR3 protein: CASSTGQGDPGELFF

J gene: TRBJ1-1
V gene: TRBV5-1
D gene: .
clone size: once
CDR3 DNA: TGCGCCAGCAGGGCTGAGGGAAGGAACACTGAAGCTTTCTTT
CDR3 protein: CASRAEGRNTEAFF

J gene: TRBJ2-7
V gene: TRBV2
D gene: TRBD2
clone size: .
CDR3 DNA: TGTGCCAGCAGTGTTCAGGGAGGGGACTACGAGCAGTACTTC
CDR3 protein: CASSVQGGDYEQYF

J gene: TRBJ1-1
V gene: TRBV5-1
D gene: .
clone size: .
CDR3 DNA: TGCGCCAGCAGCTTGGATAGGGGTGGCACTGAAGCTTTCTTT
CDR3 protein: CASSLDRGGTEAFF

J gene: TRBJ1-1
V gene: TRBV16
D gene: TRBD1
clone size: few
CDR3 DNA: TGTGCCAGCAGCATCCCACCGACAGGGGAGACTGAAGCTTTCTTT
CDR3 protein: CASSIPPTGETEAFF

J gene: TRBJ1-1
V gene: TRBV5-1
D gene: .
clone size: few
CDR3 DNA: TGCGCCAGCAGCTTGGGACAGACGTACACTGAAGCTTTCTTT
CDR3 protein: CASSLGQTYTEAFF

J gene: TRBJ2-1
V gene: TRBV7-9
D gene: .
clone size: .
CDR3 DNA: TGTGCCAGCAGCCAGGGGCCCGGGTCTACCTACAATGAGCAGTTCTTC
CDR3 protein: CASSQGPGSTYNEQFF

J gene: TRBJ2-1
V gene: TRBV7-9
D gene: TRBD1
clone size: .
CDR3 DNA: TGTGCCAGCAGCTTACCGACAGGGACCTCGGAAGAGCAGTTCTTC
CDR3 protein: CASSLPTGTSEEQFF

J gene: TRBJ2-1
V gene: TRBV5-1
D gene: TRBD1
clone size: .
CDR3 DNA: TGCGCCAGCAGCAAAGGGACAGGGGGCCCCTACAATGAGCAGTTCTTC
CDR3 protein: CASSKGTGGPYNEQFF

J gene: TRBJ2-7
V gene: TRBV25-1
D gene: TRBD2
clone size: .
CDR3 DNA: TGTGCCAGCAGGGGGACTAGCGGGAGCTACGAGCAGTACTTC
CDR3 protein: CASRGTSGSYEQYF

J gene: TRBJ1-2
V gene: TRBV20-1
D gene: .
clone size: .
CDR3 DNA: TGCAGTGCTAGTATTGCGGGGGGCTATGGCTACACCTTC
CDR3 protein: CSASIAGGYGYTF

J gene: TRBJ1-4
V gene: TRBV7-9
D gene: .
clone size: .
CDR3 DNA: TGTGCCAGCGGTGCCCGGGGAAGCGAAAAACTGTTTTTT
CDR3 protein: CASGARGSEKLFF

J gene: TRBJ2-3
V gene: TRBV30
D gene: TRBD2
clone size: .
CDR3 DNA: TGTGCCTGGACCCGGGGGCGGGGGGGCGGAGATACGCAGTATTTT
CDR3 protein: CAWTRGRGGGDTQYF

J gene: TRBJ2-2
V gene: TRBV2
D gene: .
clone size: once
CDR3 DNA: TGTGCCAGCAGTGAGAAACGGAGTAGAGGCGGGGAGCTGTTTTTT
CDR3 protein: CASSEKRSRGGELFF

J gene: TRBJ1-1
V gene: TRBV27
D gene: .
clone size: .
CDR3 DNA: TGTGCCAGCAGGCTCGGGCGGGAGGACACTGAAGCTTTCTTT
CDR3 protein: CASRLGREDTEAFF

J gene: TRBJ2-7
V gene: TRBV28
D gene: .
clone size: .
CDR3 DNA: TGTGCCAGCCTGGGGGGACTGGCCTACGAGCAGTACTTC
CDR3 protein: CASLGGLAYEQYF

J gene: TRBJ1-1
V gene: TRBV6-5
D gene: .
clone size: .
CDR3 DNA: TGTGCCAGCAGTTACGAAGAGGCGGGACGGAACACTGAAGCTTTCTTT
CDR3 protein: CASSYEEAGRNTEAFF

J gene: TRBJ1-4
V gene: TRBV18
D gene: TRBD1
clone size: few
CDR3 DNA: TGTGCCAGCTCACCGGACAGGGAGAGCGAAAAACTGTTTTTT
CDR3 protein: CASSPDRESEKLFF

J gene: TRBJ2-7
V gene: TRBV11-3
D gene: TRBD1
clone size: .
CDR3 DNA: TGTGCCAGCAGCCCTTTTTTCGGGACAGTCTCCTACGAGCAGTACTTC
CDR3 protein: CASSPFFGTVSYEQYF

J gene: TRBJ1-1
V gene: TRBV9
D gene: TRBD1
clone size: .
CDR3 DNA: TGTGCCAGCAGCGTAATAGGACAGGGAAACTATGAAGCTTTCTTT
CDR3 protein: CASSVIGQGNYEAFF

J gene: TRBJ2-7
V gene: TRBV4-2
D gene: .
clone size: .
CDR3 DNA: TGTGCCAGCAGCCAAGAGGGGGCGAGCTCCTACGAGCAGTACTTC
CDR3 protein: CASSQEGASSYEQYF

J gene: TRBJ1-5
V gene: TRBV18
D gene: TRBD1
clone size: few
CDR3 DNA: TGTGCCAGCTCACCAGACAGGGCGGTTCAGCCCCAGCATTTT
CDR3 protein: CASSPDRAVQPQHF

J gene: TRBJ1-1
V gene: TRBV19
D gene: .
clone size: .
CDR3 DNA: TGTGCCACCAGGCCTCATCCGGGGACTGAAGCTTTCTTT
CDR3 protein: CATRPHPGTEAFF

J gene: TRBJ1-1
V gene: TRBV5-4
D gene: .
clone size: .
CDR3 DNA: TGTGCCAGCAGCTTGGGGGGACACGCGAACACTGAAGCTTTCTTT
CDR3 protein: CASSLGGHANTEAFF

J gene: TRBJ1-1
V gene: TRBV12-5
D gene: .
clone size: .
CDR3 DNA: TGTGCTAGTTCCGTGAACACTGAAGCTTTCTTT
CDR3 protein: CASSVNTEAFF

J gene: TRBJ1-5
V gene: TRBV5-1
D gene: .
clone size: few
CDR3 DNA: TGCGCCAGCAGCGAAGGAGGAGGCAATCAGCCCCAGCATTTT
CDR3 protein: CASSEGGGNQPQHF

J gene: TRBJ2-6
V gene: TRBV5-1
D gene: .
clone size: .
CDR3 DNA: TGCGCCAGCAGCTTGGGGCGGGGAAGCTCTGGGGCCAACGTCCTGACTTTC
CDR3 protein: CASSLGRGSSGANVLTF

J gene: TRBJ1-1
V gene: TRBV7-8
D gene: .
clone size: .
CDR3 DNA: TGTGCCAGCAGCTTAGGTGGGGCCCCCCCTGAAGCTTTCTTT
CDR3 protein: CASSLGGAPPEAFF

J gene: TRBJ1-2
V gene: TRBV28
D gene: .
clone size: .
CDR3 DNA: TGTGCCAGCACCTTGGGGGGGCGCAGGTATGGCTACACCTTC
CDR3 protein: CASTLGGRRYGYTF

J gene: TRBJ2-2
V gene: TRBV7-8
D gene: .
clone size: .
CDR3 DNA: TGTGCCAGCAGCACTAAACCCCCCGGGGAGCTGTTTTTT
CDR3 protein: CASSTKPPGELFF

J gene: TRBJ2-1
V gene: TRBV5-6
D gene: .
clone size: .
CDR3 DNA: TGTGCCAGCAGCTTGGCCGCGACTGGGTTTTACTACAATGAGCAGTTCTTC
CDR3 protein: CASSLAATGFYYNEQFF

J gene: TRBJ2-6
V gene: TRBV6-5
D gene: .
clone size: .
CDR3 DNA: TGTGCCAGCAGGGGGGGATCTGGGGCCAACGTCCTGACTTTC
CDR3 protein: CASRGGSGANVLTF

J gene: TRBJ1-2
V gene: TRBV29-1
D gene: .
clone size: .
CDR3 DNA: TGCAGCGTTGACCCCGGGAGGGGTGGCTATGGCTACACCTTC
CDR3 protein: CSVDPGRGGYGYTF

J gene: TRBJ1-1
V gene: TRBV11-1
D gene: .
clone size: .
CDR3 DNA: TGTGCCAGCAGCTTAGTTGCGAAATCCCAAGCTTTCTTT
CDR3 protein: CASSLVAKSQAFF

J gene: TRBJ2-3
V gene: TRBV19
D gene: .
clone size: .
CDR3 DNA: TGTGCCAGTAGTATATCCGTGGGACAAAATACGCAGTATTTT
CDR3 protein: CASSISVGQNTQYF

J gene: TRBJ2-7
V gene: TRBV11-2
D gene: TRBD2
clone size: .
CDR3 DNA: TGTGCCAGCAGCTTAGCGGTCCTAGCGGGGGTCTACGAGCAGTACTTC
CDR3 protein: CASSLAVLAGVYEQYF

J gene: TRBJ2-6
V gene: TRBV27
D gene: .
clone size: .
CDR3 DNA: TGTGCCAGCAGCGGCGCAGGGGTTGGGGCCAACGTCCTGACTTTC
CDR3 protein: CASSGAGVGANVLTF

J gene: TRBJ1-1
V gene: TRBV10-1
D gene: .
clone size: .
CDR3 DNA: TGCGCCAGCAGTGAGTTCTCAGGGGAGGCTTTCTTT
CDR3 protein: CASSEFSGEAFF

J gene: TRBJ1-1
V gene: TRBV5-1
D gene: .
clone size: few
CDR3 DNA: TGCGCCAGCAGCTTGGACAGTACTGAAGCTTTCTTT
CDR3 protein: CASSLDSTEAFF

J gene: TRBJ1-3
V gene: TRBV5-4
D gene: .
clone size: once
CDR3 DNA: TGTGCCAGCAGCTCCAGGGGAGCTGGAAACACCATATATTTT
CDR3 protein: CASSSRGAGNTIYF

J gene: TRBJ1-2
V gene: TRBV19
D gene: .
clone size: .
CDR3 DNA: TGTGCCAGTTGCACTACAGGGAGTGGCTATGGCTACACCTTC
CDR3 protein: CASCTTGSGYGYTF

J gene: TRBJ1-2
V gene: TRBV12-3/TRBV12-4
D gene: .
clone size: few
CDR3 DNA: TGTGCCAGCACGTCCACAGCCCAAGGCTACACCTTC
CDR3 protein: CASTSTAQGYTF

J gene: TRBJ1-3
V gene: TRBV3-1/TRBV3-2
D gene: .
clone size: .
CDR3 DNA: TGTGCCAGCAGTCACGCCTTTTCAGGGTCTGGAAACACCATATATTTT
CDR3 protein: CASSHAFSGSGNTIYF